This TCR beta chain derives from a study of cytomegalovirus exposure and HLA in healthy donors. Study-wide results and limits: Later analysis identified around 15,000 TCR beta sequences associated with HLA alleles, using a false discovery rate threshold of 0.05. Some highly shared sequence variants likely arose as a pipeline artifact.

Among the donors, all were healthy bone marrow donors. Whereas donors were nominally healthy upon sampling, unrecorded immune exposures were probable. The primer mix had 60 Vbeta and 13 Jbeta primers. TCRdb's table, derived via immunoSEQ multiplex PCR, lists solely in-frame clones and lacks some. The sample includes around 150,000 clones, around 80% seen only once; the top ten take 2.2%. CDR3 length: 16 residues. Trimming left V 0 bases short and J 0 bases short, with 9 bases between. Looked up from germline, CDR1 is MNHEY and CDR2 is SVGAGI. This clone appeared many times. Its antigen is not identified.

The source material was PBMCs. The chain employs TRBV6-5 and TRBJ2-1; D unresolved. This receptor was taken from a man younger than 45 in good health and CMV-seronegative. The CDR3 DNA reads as TGTGCCAGCAGTTACTCACTCTTGAGCTCCTACAATGAGCAGTTCTTC. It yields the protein CASSYSLLSSYNEQFF.